These 31 T cell receptor beta chains were all obtained from the same sample, sequenced in a study of blood T cell repertoires in COVID-19. Clones were read by immunoSEQ multiplex PCR, and TCRdb kept only the in-frame ones, dropping some. The sample comprises 470,000 or so clones, 70% to 90% of which are singletons, and around 1.8% rests with the top ten. Sequencing was done on a sample of PBMCs or T cells enriched from blood (not recorded which). The receptors derive from a woman aged 18-29 years with acute COVID-19.

This sequence joins TRBV9 and TRBJ2-1, with TRBD2 as a possible D gene (6 bases). This CDR3 contains 15 residues. V shed 0 bases and J shed 9 bases, with 16 bases lying between them. Germline V CDR1 and CDR2: SGDLS, YYNGEE. CDR3 residues: CASSVGDLISGEQFF. CDR3 in DNA: TGTGCCAGCAGCGTAGGGGACTTGATAAGCGGTGAGCAGTTCTTC.

The V call is TRBV6-5, the J call TRBJ2-2; TRBD1 is a possible D gene (6 bases). Trimming stripped 7 bases from V and 1 base from J, with 10 bases between. The CDR3 extends over 14 amino acids. Per the germline V gene, CDR1 is MNHEY and CDR2 is SVGAGI. CDR3 loop: CASISGQNTGELFF. CDR3 bases: TGTGCCAGCATATCGGGACAGAACACCGGGGAGCTGTTTTTT.

V gene TRBV6-5 combines with J gene TRBJ1-1; perhaps TRBD1 as D (5 bases). V was pared by 0 bases and J by 11 bases, with 16 bases between. Looked up from germline, CDR1 is MNHEY and CDR2 is SVGAGI. The CDR3 has 14 amino acids. In DNA form, the CDR3 reads TGTGCCAGCAGTTACTCGCGCTCGTGGAGGGACGCTTTCTTT. Encoded protein: CASSYSRSWRDAFF.

The chain carries TRBV7-9 and TRBJ2-7, with 14 bases matching TRBD2. The V gene's germline CDR1 is SEHNR and CDR2 FQNEAQ (reference sequence). The trim removed 6 bases at V and 5 bases at J, leaving 9 bases unmatched. This CDR3 spans 16 amino acids. The CDR3 DNA sequence: TGTGCCAGCAGAACCGGGACTAGCGGGAGCCTAAACGAGCAGTACTTC. It encodes CASRTGTSGSLNEQYF.

The gene calls are TRBV3-1 (or the pseudogene TRBV3-2) and TRBJ2-7; the D is unclear. This CDR3 spans 12 amino acids. Germline V gene data show CDR1 as LGHDT and CDR2 as YNNKEL (reference sequence). Trimming took 4 bases from V and 5 from J, leaving 9 bases between them. CDR3 nucleotides: TGTGCCAGCAGCCTTACTCTGGACGAGCAGTACTTC. Translating it yields CASSLTLDEQYF.

The rearrangement links TRBV25-1 to TRBJ2-5, with 7 bases aligning to TRBD1. CDR3 length equals 16 residues. The J segment lost 2 bases and the V segment lost 4 bases, leaving 10 bases of the junction unmatched. Germline V gene data show CDR1 as MGHDK and CDR2 as SYGVNS. CDR3 coding DNA: TGTGCCAGCAGTGTAAACCACAGGGGCCCTCAAGAGACCCAGTACTTC. Protein sequence: CASSVNHRGPQETQYF.

The chain is built from TRBV18 and TRBJ2-2; D might be TRBD1 (6 bases). The CDR3 has 14 residues. Trimming pared 4 bases from V and 1 base from J, leaving 7 bases between. CDR1 and CDR2 (germline): KGHSH, LQKENI. The CDR3 loop is CASSRGQNTGELFF. In DNA, the CDR3 is TGTGCCAGCTCACGGGGACAGAACACCGGGGAGCTGTTTTTT.

The chain links TRBV19 to TRBJ1-2; possibly TRBD1 for D (6 bases). The CDR3 covers 14 residues. From germline, CDR1 is LNHDA and CDR2 SQIVND (reference sequence). V dropped 6 bases and J dropped 6 bases, with 17 bases sitting between them. This CDR3 is CASRPIDRRDGYTF. The CDR3 DNA sequence: TGTGCCAGTAGACCGATCGACAGGCGGGATGGCTACACCTTC.

The chain employs TRBV13 and TRBJ2-7; 13 nucleotides align to TRBD2. The J segment lost 5 bases and the V segment lost 3 bases, leaving 4 bases of the junction unmatched. CDR1 PRHDT and CDR2 FYEKMQ come from the germline V gene (reference sequence). This CDR3 contains 15 residues. The CDR3 loop reads CASSFGTSGVNEQYF. The CDR3 coding sequence is TGTGCCAGCAGCTTCGGGACTAGCGGGGTGAACGAGCAGTACTTC.

CDR3 sequence: CASSFARGDTQYF. As DNA, the CDR3 is TGTGCCAGCAGTTTTGCCAGGGGAGACACGCAGTATTTT. V is TRBV12-3 or TRBV12-4 and J is TRBJ2-3; D is perhaps TRBD1 (6 bases). The CDR3 is made up of 13 amino acids. Deletions cut 3 bases from V and 9 bases from J, with 13 bases between.

The V gene is TRBV4-1, the J gene TRBJ1-2, with TRBD1 as a possible D gene (6 bases). Trimming shortened V by 1 base and J by 7 bases, and 10 bases separated the two germline ends. The CDR3 has 13 residues. Germline CDR1 MGHRA, CDR2 YSYEKL. The CDR3 DNA reads TGCGCCAGCAGCCAAGTAGGGGGTCTTGGCTACACCTTC. Amino acids: CASSQVGGLGYTF.

The chain recombines TRBV3-1 (or the pseudogene TRBV3-2) with TRBJ1-6; D perhaps matches TRBD1 (5 bases). The CDR3 is 15 residues long. Trimming took off 3 bases at V and 10 bases at J, with 16 bases between the two ends. Germline lookup yields CDR1 LGHDT and CDR2 YNNKEL (reference sequence). The CDR3, as DNA: TGTGCCAGCAGCCAGTTGGGGGGAAGAGAGTCACCCCTCCACTTT. Protein: CASSQLGGRESPLHF.

The chain carries TRBV12-3 or TRBV12-4 and TRBJ1-1, with 7 bases identical to TRBD1. The CDR3 covers 13 residues. With V trimmed by 3 bases and J by 4 bases, 2 bases remained unmatched. CDR3 protein: CASSLAGGTEAFF. In DNA form, the CDR3 reads TGTGCCAGCAGTTTGGCAGGGGGCACTGAAGCTTTCTTT.

V and J are TRBV9 and TRBJ2-1; TRBD2 aligns across 15 bases. CDR1 and CDR2 (germline): SGDLS, YYNGEE. V trimming: 4 bases; J trimming: 1 base; junction bases outside the gene matches: 12. CDR3 length: 20 residues. This CDR3 is CASSLRTSGGAGPSYNEQFF. The CDR3 nucleotides read TGTGCCAGCAGCCTCCGGACTAGCGGGGGGGCAGGGCCATCCTACAATGAGCAGTTCTTC.

V and J are TRBV7-2 and TRBJ2-7, with TRBD2 matching over 7 bases. Trimming cost V 1 base and J 0 bases; bases outside gene matches: 3. Germline CDR1 reads SGHTA; CDR2 reads FQGNSA. This CDR3 has 15 residues. The CDR3 here is CASSLVRTSSYEQYF. The DNA for the CDR3 is TGTGCCAGCAGCTTAGTTAGGACTAGCTCCTACGAGCAGTACTTC.

The chain employs TRBV5-4 and TRBJ2-2; weak D call: TRBD2 (5 bases). From germline, CDR1 is SGHNT and CDR2 YYREEE (reference sequence). The CDR3 runs 15 residues. Trimming took 0 bases from V and 3 from J, leaving 9 bases between them. The DNA for the CDR3 is TGTGCCAGCAGCTTGGCGGGGATCTACACCGGGGAGCTGTTTTTT. Its translation is CASSLAGIYTGELFF.

CDR3 in DNA: TGTGCCAGCACCGAACGTAGTGAAGCTTTCTTT. It is translated as CASTERSEAFF. This chain connects TRBV2 to TRBJ1-1; D gene unclear. Germline-derived CDR1 and CDR2 are SNHLY and FYNNEI. CDR3 size: 11 residues. V was clipped by 7 bases and J by 7 bases, with 10 bases between them.

This clone was recorded only once. The V gene is TRBV27, the J gene TRBJ2-1, with 7 nucleotides matching TRBD2. CDR3 size: 13 residues. Per germline, CDR1 MNHEY and CDR2 SMNVEV (reference sequence). Unmatched junction bases numbered 14, after V lost 6 bases and J lost 15 bases. CDR3 region: CASSSGKAGYRFF. Here the CDR3 DNA reads TGTGCCAGCAGCTCCGGGAAAGCGGGGTACCGGTTCTTC.

The V call is TRBV28, the J call TRBJ1-5; 8 positions match TRBD1. Germline V gives CDR1 MDHEN, CDR2 SYDVKM. Losses at the gene ends were 6 bases for V and 7 bases for J; bases not matched to a gene: 8. The CDR3 is 14 residues long. The CDR3 DNA sequence: TGTGCCAGCAGGTCCGGGACAGGCCCACAGCCCCAGCATTTT. It codes for CASRSGTGPQPQHF.

This clone was picked up a small number of times. The rearrangement uses TRBV27 and TRBJ2-3; 7 bases are a match to TRBD2. V lost 2 bases and J lost 6; bases outside the gene matches: 17. This CDR3 is 18 amino acids long. Germline V CDR1 and CDR2: MNHEY, SMNVEV (reference sequence). The CDR3, as DNA: TGTGCCAGCAGTTTAAAACCCCCTAGGGCGGGAGACGGGGATACGCAGTATTTT. Translation gives CASSLKPPRAGDGDTQYF.

V and J are TRBV3-1 (or the pseudogene TRBV3-2) and TRBJ2-7; 10 positions agree with TRBD2. The CDR3 runs 16 residues. V lost 2 bases, J lost 0 bases, and 4 bases stayed unmatched. Germline assignment: CDR1 LGHDT and CDR2 YNNKEL (reference sequence). The CDR3: CASSQNLAGASYEQYF. The CDR3 bases are TGTGCCAGCAGCCAAAATCTAGCGGGGGCCTCCTACGAGCAGTACTTC.

This chain uses TRBV7-2 with TRBJ2-5; weak D call: TRBD2 (7 bases). The CDR3 has 15 residues. V was trimmed by 2 bases and J by 1 base, leaving 11 bases between them. From germline, CDR1 is SGHTA and CDR2 FQGNSA. CDR3 residues: CASSLQGRVQETQYF. DNA for the CDR3: TGTGCCAGCAGCTTACAGGGGAGGGTCCAAGAGACCCAGTACTTC.

The rearrangement links TRBV5-5 to TRBJ2-3; TRBD1 is a possible D gene (6 bases). Germline V lookup: CDR1 SGHKS, CDR2 YYEKEE (reference sequence). With 4 bases removed from V and 3 bases from J, the gap between germline ends came to 18 bases. The CDR3 is 16 amino acids. Here the CDR3 reads CASSAHVGARTDTQYF. The CDR3 bases are TGTGCCAGCAGCGCCCACGTGGGGGCCAGAACAGATACGCAGTATTTT.

The chain is built from TRBV14 and TRBJ2-2; weak D call: TRBD2 (6 bases). Germline CDR1 reads SGHDN; CDR2 reads FVKESK. The CDR3 sequence is 17 residues long. Deletions cut 2 bases from V and 0 bases from J, with 13 bases between. The CDR3 sequence: CASSQLSGTPNTGELFF. DNA of the CDR3: TGTGCCAGCAGCCAACTTTCCGGGACTCCGAACACCGGGGAGCTGTTTTTT.

The gene calls are TRBV6-5 and TRBJ2-2; D is unclear. This CDR3 is built from 13 residues. Germline CDR1 and CDR2: MNHEY and SVGAGI. Trimming cost V 4 bases and J 6 bases, with 9 bases left between them. The CDR3 DNA is TGTGCCAGCAGTTCCGACCGGGCCGGGGAGCTGTTTTTT. Protein product: CASSSDRAGELFF.

The chain links TRBV5-1 to TRBJ2-1; TRBD2 aligns across 9 bases. Unmatched junction bases numbered 5, after V lost 8 bases and J lost 5 bases. CDR3 length equals 13 residues. Germline-derived CDR1 and CDR2 are SGHRS and YFSETQ. The chain's CDR3 is CASMTSGDNEQFF. The CDR3 DNA is TGCGCCAGTATGACTAGCGGTGACAATGAGCAGTTCTTC.

Regarding this clone: The same CDR3 also results from other DNA sequences found in this sample. The V gene is TRBV19, the J gene TRBJ1-2, with 7 bases aligning to TRBD1. The CDR3 is 13 amino acids. V trimming: 5 bases; J trimming: 2 bases; junction bases outside the gene matches: 2. Per germline, CDR1 LNHDA and CDR2 SQIVND (reference sequence). CDR3: CASSRDSNYGYTF. For the CDR3, the DNA is TGTGCCAGTAGTCGGGACAGCAACTATGGCTACACCTTC.

The chain has TRBV5-1 and TRBJ2-1; no reliable D call. Per germline, CDR1 SGHRS and CDR2 YFSETQ. Trimming stripped 0 bases from V and 0 bases from J, with 7 bases between. This CDR3 spans 15 amino acids. DNA for the CDR3: TGCGCCAGCAGCTTGGCCGAGAGCTCCTACAATGAGCAGTTCTTC. It codes for CASSLAESSYNEQFF. Full variable domain (remainder filled in from reference TRBV5-1 and TRBJ2-1): KAGVTQTPRYLIKTRGQQVTLSCSPISGHRSVSWYQQTPGQGLQFLFEYFSETQRNKGNFPGRFSGRQFSNSRSEMNVSTLELGDSALYLCASSLAESSYNEQFFGPGTRLTVL.

The chain couples TRBV19 to TRBJ1-5, with 8 bases aligning to TRBD1. The CDR3 extends over 17 amino acids. Looked up from germline, CDR1 is LNHDA and CDR2 is SQIVND (reference sequence). V gave up 4 bases and J gave up 0 bases; unmatched junction bases: 8. Here the CDR3 DNA reads TGTGCCAGTAGTAGGGACAGGCAATCTTATAGCAATCAGCCCCAGCATTTT. Its translation: CASSRDRQSYSNQPQHF.

This chain uses TRBV5-1 with TRBJ1-5; 7 bases fit TRBD1. V lost 4 bases and J lost 3; bases outside the gene matches: 10. From germline, CDR1 is SGHRS and CDR2 YFSETQ. The CDR3 is 16 amino acids. The CDR3 DNA is TGCGCCAGCAGCCCACAACCGACAGGGTTCAATCAGCCCCAGCATTTT. It encodes CASSPQPTGFNQPQHF. Supplemented by reference TRBV5-1 and TRBJ1-5, the full variable domain reads KAGVTQTPRYLIKTRGQQVTLSCSPISGHRSVSWYQQTPGQGLQFLFEYFSETQRNKGNFPGRFSGRQFSNSRSEMNVSTLELGDSALYLCASSPQPTGFNQPQHFGDGTRLSIL.

The chain combines TRBV7-9 with TRBJ2-4; TRBD1 aligns across 9 bases. The germline CDR1 and CDR2 sequences are SEHNR and FQNEAQ (reference sequence). The CDR3 runs 17 residues. After removal of 5 bases from V and 3 bases from J, the junction contained 11 bases not matched to a gene. The CDR3: CASSIRQGDGNKNIQYF. For the CDR3, the DNA is TGTGCCAGCAGCATAAGACAGGGGGATGGGAACAAAAACATTCAGTACTTC.